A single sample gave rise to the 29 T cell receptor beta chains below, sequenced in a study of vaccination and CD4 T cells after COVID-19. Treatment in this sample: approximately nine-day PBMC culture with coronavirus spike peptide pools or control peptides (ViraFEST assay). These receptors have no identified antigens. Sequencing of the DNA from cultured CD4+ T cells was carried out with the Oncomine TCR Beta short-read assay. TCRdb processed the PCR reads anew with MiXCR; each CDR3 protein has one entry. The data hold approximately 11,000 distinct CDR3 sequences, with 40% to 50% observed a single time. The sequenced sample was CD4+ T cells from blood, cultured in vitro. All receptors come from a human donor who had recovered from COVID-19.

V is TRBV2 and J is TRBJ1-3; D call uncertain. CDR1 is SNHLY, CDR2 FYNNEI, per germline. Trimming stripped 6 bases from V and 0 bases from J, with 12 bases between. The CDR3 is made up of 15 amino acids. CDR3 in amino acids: CASRATESSGNTIYF. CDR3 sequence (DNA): TGTGCCAGCAGAGCTACAGAGAGCTCTGGAAACACCATATATTTT.

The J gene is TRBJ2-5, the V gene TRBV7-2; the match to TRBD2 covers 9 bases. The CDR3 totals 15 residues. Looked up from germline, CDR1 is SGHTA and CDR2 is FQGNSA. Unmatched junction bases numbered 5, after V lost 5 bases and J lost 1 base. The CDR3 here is CASSHSGGSQETQYF. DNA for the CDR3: TGTGCCAGCAGCCACAGCGGGGGGTCCCAAGAGACCCAGTACTTC.

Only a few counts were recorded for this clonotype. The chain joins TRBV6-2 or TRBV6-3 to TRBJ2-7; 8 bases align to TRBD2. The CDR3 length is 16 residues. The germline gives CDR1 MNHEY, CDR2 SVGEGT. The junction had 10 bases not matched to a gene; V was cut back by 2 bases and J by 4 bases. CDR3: CASSYLLGGGSYEQYF. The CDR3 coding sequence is TGTGCCAGCAGTTACCTTCTCGGCGGGGGGTCATACGAGCAGTACTTC.

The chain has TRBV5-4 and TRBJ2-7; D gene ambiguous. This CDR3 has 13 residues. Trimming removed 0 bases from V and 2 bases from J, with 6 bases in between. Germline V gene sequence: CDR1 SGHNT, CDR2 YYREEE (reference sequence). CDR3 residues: CASSLATTYEQYF. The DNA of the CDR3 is TGTGCCAGCAGCTTGGCCACCACCTACGAGCAGTACTTC. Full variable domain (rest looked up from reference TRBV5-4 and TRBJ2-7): ETGVTQSPTHLIKTRGQQVTLRCSSQSGHNTVSWYQQALGQGPQFIFQYYREEENGRGNFPPRFSGLQFPNYSSELNVNALELDDSALYLCASSLATTYEQYFGPGTRLTVT.

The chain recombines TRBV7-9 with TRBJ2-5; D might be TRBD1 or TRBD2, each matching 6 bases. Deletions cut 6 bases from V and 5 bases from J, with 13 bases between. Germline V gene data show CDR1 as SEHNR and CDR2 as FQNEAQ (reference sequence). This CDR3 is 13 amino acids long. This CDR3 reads CASRTTGRETQYF. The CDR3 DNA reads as TGTGCCAGCAGGACCACAGGGAGGGAGACCCAGTACTTC.

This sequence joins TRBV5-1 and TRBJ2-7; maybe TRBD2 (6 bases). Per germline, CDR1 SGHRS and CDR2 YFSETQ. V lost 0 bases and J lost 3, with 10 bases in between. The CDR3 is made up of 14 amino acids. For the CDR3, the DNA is TGCGCCAGCAGCTTGGACCGGAGGGGCTACGAGCAGTACTTC. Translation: CASSLDRRGYEQYF.

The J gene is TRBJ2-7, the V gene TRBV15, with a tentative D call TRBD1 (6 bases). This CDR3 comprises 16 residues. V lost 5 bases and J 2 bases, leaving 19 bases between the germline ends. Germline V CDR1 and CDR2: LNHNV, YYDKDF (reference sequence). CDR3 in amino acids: CATSQRQGPITYEQYF. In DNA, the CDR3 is TGTGCCACCAGCCAACGTCAGGGGCCGATCACCTACGAGCAGTACTTC.

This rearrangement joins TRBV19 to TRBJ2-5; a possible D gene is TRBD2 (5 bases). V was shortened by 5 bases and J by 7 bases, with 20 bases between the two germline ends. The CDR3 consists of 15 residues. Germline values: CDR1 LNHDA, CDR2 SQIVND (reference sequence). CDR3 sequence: CASSQDGGEVGTQYF. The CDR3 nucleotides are TGTGCCAGTAGTCAAGACGGAGGTGAAGTAGGGACCCAGTACTTC.

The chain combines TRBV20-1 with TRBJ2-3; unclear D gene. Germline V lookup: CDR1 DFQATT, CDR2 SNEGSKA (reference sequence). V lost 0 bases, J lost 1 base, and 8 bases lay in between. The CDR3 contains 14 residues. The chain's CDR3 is CSARELAGTDTQYF. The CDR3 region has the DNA TGCAGTGCTAGAGAACTGGCGGGCACAGATACGCAGTATTTT.

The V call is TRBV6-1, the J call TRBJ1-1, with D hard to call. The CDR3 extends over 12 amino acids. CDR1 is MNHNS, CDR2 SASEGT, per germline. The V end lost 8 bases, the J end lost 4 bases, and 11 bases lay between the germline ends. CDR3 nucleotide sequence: TGTGCCAGCGCACGAGCTCTCACTGAAGCTTTCTTT. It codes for CASARALTEAFF.

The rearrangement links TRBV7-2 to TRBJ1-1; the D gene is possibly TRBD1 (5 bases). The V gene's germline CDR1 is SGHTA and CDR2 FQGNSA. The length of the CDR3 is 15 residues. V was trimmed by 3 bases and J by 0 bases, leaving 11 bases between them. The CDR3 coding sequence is TGTGCCAGCAGCTTCTCTGGAGGGGTGAACACTGAAGCTTTCTTT. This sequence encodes CASSFSGGVNTEAFF.

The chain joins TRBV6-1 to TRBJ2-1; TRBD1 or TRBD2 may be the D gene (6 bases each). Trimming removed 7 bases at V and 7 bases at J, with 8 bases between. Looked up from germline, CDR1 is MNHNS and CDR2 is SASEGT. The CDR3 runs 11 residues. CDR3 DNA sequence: TGTGCCAGCAAGGGGGGAAATGAGCAGTTCTTC. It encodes CASKGGNEQFF.

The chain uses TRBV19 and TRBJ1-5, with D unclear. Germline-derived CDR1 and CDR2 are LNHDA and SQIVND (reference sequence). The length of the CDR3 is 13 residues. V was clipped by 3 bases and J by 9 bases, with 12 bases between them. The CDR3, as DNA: TGTGCCAGTAGTATGGACGGGGTGGCGCCCCAGCATTTT. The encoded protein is CASSMDGVAPQHF.

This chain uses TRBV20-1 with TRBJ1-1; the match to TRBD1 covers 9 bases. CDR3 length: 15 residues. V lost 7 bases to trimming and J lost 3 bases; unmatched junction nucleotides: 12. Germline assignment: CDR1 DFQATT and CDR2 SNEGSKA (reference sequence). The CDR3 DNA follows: TGCAGTGGCCGGGACAGGGTTCGATGGGACACTGAAGCTTTCTTT. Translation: CSGRDRVRWDTEAFF.

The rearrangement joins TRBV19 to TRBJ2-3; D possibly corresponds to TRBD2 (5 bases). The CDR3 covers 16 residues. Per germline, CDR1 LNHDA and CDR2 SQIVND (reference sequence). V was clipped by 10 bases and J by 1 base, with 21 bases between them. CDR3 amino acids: CATTRRGNEGTDTQYF. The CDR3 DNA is TGTGCCACCACTAGGAGAGGGAATGAAGGCACAGATACGCAGTATTTT.

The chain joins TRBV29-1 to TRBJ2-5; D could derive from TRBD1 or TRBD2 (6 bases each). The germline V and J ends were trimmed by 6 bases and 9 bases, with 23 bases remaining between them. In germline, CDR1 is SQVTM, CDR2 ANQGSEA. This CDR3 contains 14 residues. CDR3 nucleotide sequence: TGCAGCGTGGTGGAAGGGGGAGGAGGGGAGGCCCAGTACTTC. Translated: CSVVEGGGGEAQYF.

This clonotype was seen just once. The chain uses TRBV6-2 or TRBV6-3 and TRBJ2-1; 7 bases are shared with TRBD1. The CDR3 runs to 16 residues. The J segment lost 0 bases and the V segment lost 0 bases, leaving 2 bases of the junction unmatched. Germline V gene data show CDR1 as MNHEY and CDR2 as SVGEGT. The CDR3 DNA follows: TGTGCCAGCAGTTACTCCGACAGGGCCTCCTACAATGAGCAGTTCTTC. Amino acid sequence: CASSYSDRASYNEQFF.

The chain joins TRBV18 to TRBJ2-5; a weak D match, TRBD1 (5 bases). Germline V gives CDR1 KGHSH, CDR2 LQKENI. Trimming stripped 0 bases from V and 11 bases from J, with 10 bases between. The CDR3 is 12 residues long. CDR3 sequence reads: CASSPPYRLQYF. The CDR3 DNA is TGTGCCAGCTCACCACCGTACAGGCTTCAGTACTTC.

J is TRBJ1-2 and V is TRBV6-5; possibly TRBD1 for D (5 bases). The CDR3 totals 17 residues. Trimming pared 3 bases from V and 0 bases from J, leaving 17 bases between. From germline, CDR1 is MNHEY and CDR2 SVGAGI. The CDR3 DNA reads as TGTGCCAGCAGTTATTCTAGGCAGGGCAGAACTAACTATGGCTACACCTTC. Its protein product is CASSYSRQGRTNYGYTF.

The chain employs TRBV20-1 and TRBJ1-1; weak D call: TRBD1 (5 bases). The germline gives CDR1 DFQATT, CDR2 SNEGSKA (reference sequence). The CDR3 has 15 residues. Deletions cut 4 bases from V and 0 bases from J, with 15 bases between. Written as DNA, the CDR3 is TGCAGTGCTAAAAATCCAAGGGGTATGAACACTGAAGCTTTCTTT. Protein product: CSAKNPRGMNTEAFF.

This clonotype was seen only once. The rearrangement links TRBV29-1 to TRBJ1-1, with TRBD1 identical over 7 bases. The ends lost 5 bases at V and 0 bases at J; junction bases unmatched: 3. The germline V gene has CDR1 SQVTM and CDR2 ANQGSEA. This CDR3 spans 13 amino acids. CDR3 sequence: CSVSGQLNTEAFF. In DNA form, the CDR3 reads TGCAGCGTTTCGGGACAGCTGAACACTGAAGCTTTCTTT.

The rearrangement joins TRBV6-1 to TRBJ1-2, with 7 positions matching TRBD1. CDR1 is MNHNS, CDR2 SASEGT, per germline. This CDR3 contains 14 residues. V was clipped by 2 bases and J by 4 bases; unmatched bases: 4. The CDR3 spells CASSELGQPYGYTF. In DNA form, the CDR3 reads TGTGCCAGCAGTGAATTGGGACAGCCCTATGGCTACACCTTC.

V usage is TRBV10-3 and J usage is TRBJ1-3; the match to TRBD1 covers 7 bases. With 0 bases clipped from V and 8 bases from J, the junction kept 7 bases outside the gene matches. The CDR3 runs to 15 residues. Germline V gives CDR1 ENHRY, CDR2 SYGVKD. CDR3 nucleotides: TGTGCCATCAGTGAGTCGGCGGCAGGGGGATACACCATATATTTT. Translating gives CAISESAAGGYTIYF.

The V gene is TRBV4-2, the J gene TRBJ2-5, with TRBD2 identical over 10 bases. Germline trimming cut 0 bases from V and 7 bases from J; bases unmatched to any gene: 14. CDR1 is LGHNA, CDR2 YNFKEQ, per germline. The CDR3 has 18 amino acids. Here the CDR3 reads CASSQDLERGGRRGTQYF. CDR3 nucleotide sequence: TGTGCCAGCAGCCAAGATCTTGAGCGGGGGGGCCGGCGGGGGACCCAGTACTTC.

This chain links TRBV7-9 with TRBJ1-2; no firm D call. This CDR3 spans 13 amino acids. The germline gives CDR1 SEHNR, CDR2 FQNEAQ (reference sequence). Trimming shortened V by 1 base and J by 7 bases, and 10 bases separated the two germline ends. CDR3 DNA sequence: TGTGCCAGCAGCTTAGGGGCAGGAGGTGGCTACACCTTC. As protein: CASSLGAGGGYTF.

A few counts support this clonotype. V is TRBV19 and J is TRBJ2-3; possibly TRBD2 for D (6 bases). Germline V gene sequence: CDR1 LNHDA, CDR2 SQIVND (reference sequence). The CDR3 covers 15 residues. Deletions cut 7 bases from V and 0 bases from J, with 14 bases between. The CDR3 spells CASTPPRGSTDTQYF. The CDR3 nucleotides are TGTGCCAGTACCCCTCCCCGGGGGAGCACAGATACGCAGTATTTT. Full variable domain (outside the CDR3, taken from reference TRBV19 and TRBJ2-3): DGGITQSPKYLFRKEGQNVTLSCEQNLNHDAMYWYRQDPGQGLRLIYYSQIVNDFQKGDIAEGYSVSREKKESFPLTVTSAQKNPTAFYLCASTPPRGSTDTQYFGPGTRLTVL.

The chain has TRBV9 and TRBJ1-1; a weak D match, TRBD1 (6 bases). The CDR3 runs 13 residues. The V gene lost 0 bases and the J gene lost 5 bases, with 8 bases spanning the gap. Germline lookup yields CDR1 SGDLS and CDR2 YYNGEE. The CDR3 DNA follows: TGTGCCAGCAGCGTAGATGGACAGACTGAAGCTTTCTTT. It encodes CASSVDGQTEAFF.

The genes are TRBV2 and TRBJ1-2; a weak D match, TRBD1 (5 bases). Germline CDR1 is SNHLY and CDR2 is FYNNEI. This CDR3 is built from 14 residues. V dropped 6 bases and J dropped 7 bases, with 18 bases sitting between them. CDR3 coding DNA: TGTGCCAGCAGGCTCGTGGGGGGAGGCGCTGGCTACACCTTC. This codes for CASRLVGGGAGYTF.

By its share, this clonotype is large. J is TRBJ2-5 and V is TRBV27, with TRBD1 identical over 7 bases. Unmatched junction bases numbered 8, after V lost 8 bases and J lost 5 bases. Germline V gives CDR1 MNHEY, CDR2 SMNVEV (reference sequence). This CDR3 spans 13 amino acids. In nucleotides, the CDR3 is TGTGCCAGCTGTGACAGGGCCAAGGAGACCCAGTACTTC. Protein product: CASCDRAKETQYF.